The 29 T cell receptor beta chains below were found in one sample sequenced in a study of early T cells in non-severe SARS-CoV-2 infection. TCRdb fed the 5' RACE reads into MiXCR, producing one record per CDR3 protein. This table has some 64,000 distinct CDR3 sequences, around 14% appearing once. Material: whole blood. These TCRs come from an adult who was a healthcare worker with PCR-confirmed SARS-CoV-2 infection or an uninfected control (not recorded which).

This clonotype turned up a few times. This rearrangement joins TRBV7-8 to TRBJ1-1; D ambiguous. The CDR3 consists of 13 residues. Germline lookup yields CDR1 SGHVS and CDR2 FQNEAQ. V gave up 5 bases and J gave up 1 base, with 8 bases separating them. The CDR3, as DNA: TGTGCCAGCAGCCTTAAAACGAACACTGAAGCTTTCTTT. Protein: CASSLKTNTEAFF. Together with reference TRBV7-8 and TRBJ1-1, the CDR3 gives the full variable domain: GAGVSQSPRYKVAKRGQDVALRCDPISGHVSLFWYQQALGQGPEFLTYFQNEAQLDKSGLPSDRFFAERPEGSVSTLKIQRTQQEDSAVYLCASSLKTNTEAFFGQGTRLTVV.

The genes are TRBV9 and TRBJ1-2; TRBD1 is a possible D gene (5 bases). This CDR3 spans 14 amino acids. The V and J ends lost 0 bases and 5 bases respectively, with 11 bases between them. Germline V lookup: CDR1 SGDLS, CDR2 YYNGEE. CDR3 region: CASSVGQGLYGYTF. The DNA of the CDR3 is TGTGCCAGCAGCGTAGGTCAGGGACTATATGGCTACACCTTC.

This chain uses TRBV6-2 or TRBV6-3 with TRBJ2-7, with no clear D. V was clipped by 6 bases and J by 2 bases, with 8 bases between them. From germline, CDR1 is MNHEY and CDR2 SVGEGT. The CDR3 extends over 12 amino acids. This CDR3 reads CASSTTTYEQYF. Written as DNA, the CDR3 is TGTGCCAGCAGCACCACGACCTACGAGCAGTACTTC.

The rearrangement links TRBV20-1 to TRBJ1-5; TRBD1 aligns across 8 bases. CDR3 length: 14 amino acids. V lost 5 bases, J lost 2 bases, and 5 bases stayed unmatched. Germline CDR1 is DFQATT and CDR2 is SNEGSKA (reference sequence). Written as DNA, the CDR3 is TGCAGTGCTTCGACAGGGGCCGGCAATCAGCCCCAGCATTTT. Encoded protein: CSASTGAGNQPQHF.

This chain links TRBV29-1 with TRBJ2-3; D is undetermined. The V end was cut by 7 bases, the J end by 0 bases, with 5 bases between. Germline V CDR1 and CDR2: SQVTM, ANQGSEA. This CDR3 has 11 amino acids. The CDR3 region has the DNA TGCAGCGGCGGAAGCACAGATACGCAGTATTTT. It codes for CSGGSTDTQYF.

This clonotype was observed at least ten times. This chain uses TRBV5-1 with TRBJ2-1, with no clear D. V was shortened by 3 bases and J by 0 bases, with 10 bases between the two germline ends. CDR1 and CDR2 from the germline V gene are SGHRS and YFSETQ. CDR3 length: 15 residues. CDR3 in amino acids: CASSSGASSYNEQFF. The DNA for the CDR3 is TGCGCCAGCAGCTCCGGCGCGAGCTCCTACAATGAGCAGTTCTTC. The full variable domain, rest sourced from reference TRBV5-1 and TRBJ2-1, is KAGVTQTPRYLIKTRGQQVTLSCSPISGHRSVSWYQQTPGQGLQFLFEYFSETQRNKGNFPGRFSGRQFSNSRSEMNVSTLELGDSALYLCASSSGASSYNEQFFGPGTRLTVL.

This clonotype appeared a few times. The chain uses TRBV20-1 and TRBJ2-1, with 9 bases identical to TRBD2. Germline CDR1 reads DFQATT; CDR2 reads SNEGSKA (reference sequence). The CDR3 spans 16 residues. The J segment lost 1 base and the V segment lost 6 bases, leaving 10 bases of the junction unmatched. Here the CDR3 DNA reads TGCAGTGCCCGCAGTGGACTAGCGCTATCCTACAATGAGCAGTTCTTC. It yields the protein CSARSGLALSYNEQFF.

The chain links TRBV29-1 to TRBJ2-3, with 11 bases matching TRBD2. V gave up 6 bases and J gave up 3 bases; unmatched junction bases: 5. The CDR3 runs 14 residues. Germline CDR1 reads SQVTM; CDR2 reads ANQGSEA. This chain's CDR3 is CSVTTSGRTDTQYF. In DNA form, the CDR3 reads TGCAGCGTAACCACTAGCGGGAGAACAGATACGCAGTATTTT.

This clonotype is deemed large. CDR3 coding DNA: TGTGCCAGCTCACCCGGGAGGAGGCCAGATACGCAGTATTTT. It yields the protein CASSPGRRPDTQYF. This chain connects TRBV18 to TRBJ2-3, with 7 bases aligning to TRBD2. The germline gives CDR1 KGHSH, CDR2 LQKENI. CDR3 size: 14 residues. The V gene end was trimmed by 3 bases and the J gene end by 4 bases; junction bases not matched to a gene: 4.

The chain has TRBV5-1 and TRBJ1-1; no definite D call. Germline CDR1 reads SGHRS; CDR2 reads YFSETQ. The CDR3 runs 15 residues. V was shortened by 3 bases and J by 5 bases, with 17 bases between the two germline ends. CDR3 DNA sequence: TGCGCCAGCAGCTACTTAGGATCCGAACAGACTGAAGCTTTCTTT. Protein sequence: CASSYLGSEQTEAFF. Based on the CDR3 plus reference TRBV5-1 and TRBJ1-1, the full variable domain is KAGVTQTPRYLIKTRGQQVTLSCSPISGHRSVSWYQQTPGQGLQFLFEYFSETQRNKGNFPGRFSGRQFSNSRSEMNVSTLELGDSALYLCASSYLGSEQTEAFFGQGTRLTVV.

This clonotype was counted many times. The rearrangement joins TRBV29-1 to TRBJ2-7, with D possibly TRBD1 on 6 matching bases. The ends were cut back, 2 bases at V and 2 bases at J, with 10 bases in the middle. CDR3 length: 13 amino acids. Germline CDR1 reads SQVTM; CDR2 reads ANQGSEA. The DNA of the CDR3 is TGCAGCGTTGAATTCGGGACACCCTACGAGCAGTACTTC. Translated, it gives CSVEFGTPYEQYF.

This clonotype is classed as medium-sized. This chain joins TRBV29-1 and TRBJ2-7; D uncertain. The V end was cut by 0 bases, the J end by 7 bases, with 13 bases between. This CDR3 has 13 residues. Germline lookup yields CDR1 SQVTM and CDR2 ANQGSEA. The CDR3 coding sequence is TGCAGCGTTGAAGACAGACCCGGTTTGGAGCAGTACTTC. Protein product: CSVEDRPGLEQYF.

This clonotype was seen a few times. The CDR3 loop is CASRGFSNQPQHF. The CDR3 DNA follows: TGTGCCAGCAGAGGTTTTAGCAATCAGCCCCAGCATTTT. This sequence joins TRBV6-6 and TRBJ1-5; D is ambiguous. This CDR3 comprises 13 residues. Between the trimmed V and J ends, which lost 6 bases and 0 bases, there was a span of 6 bases. Looked up from germline, CDR1 is MNHNY and CDR2 is SVGAGI (reference sequence).

This clonotype was seen ten or more times. This rearrangement joins TRBV6-2 or TRBV6-3 to TRBJ2-2; the D gene is possibly TRBD2 (5 bases). The CDR3 has 16 amino acids. The ends were cut back, 6 bases at V and 0 bases at J, with 14 bases in the middle. CDR1 and CDR2 (germline): MNHEY, SVGEGT. CDR3 in amino acids: CASRGGPFSNTGELFF. The CDR3 DNA sequence: TGTGCCAGCAGAGGCGGGCCCTTTTCGAACACCGGGGAGCTGTTTTTT.

The V and J genes are TRBV11-3 and TRBJ2-7, with 8 bases lining up with TRBD1. Germline CDR1 reads SGHNT; CDR2 reads YENEEA. The CDR3 spans 15 residues. Trimming at V came to 0 bases and at J to 3 bases, leaving 4 bases not matched to a gene. The CDR3 DNA reads TGTGCCAGCAGCTTAGAGATCACAGGGGGCTACGAGCAGTACTTC. It encodes CASSLEITGGYEQYF.

This clonotype was found a few times. The chain carries TRBV5-1 and TRBJ2-7; the D gene is possibly TRBD1 (6 bases). The CDR3 contains 14 residues. CDR1 and CDR2 from the germline V gene are SGHRS and YFSETQ. Deletions cut 0 bases from V and 3 bases from J, with 10 bases between. The chain's CDR3 is CASSLVGTNYEQYF. CDR3 nucleotide sequence: TGCGCCAGCAGCTTGGTTGGGACAAACTACGAGCAGTACTTC.

The chain is built from TRBV7-2 and TRBJ1-1; D is unclear. Trimming left V 4 bases short and J 1 base short, with 10 bases between. Looked up from germline, CDR1 is SGHTA and CDR2 is FQGNSA. This CDR3 has 14 amino acids. The CDR3, as DNA: TGTGCCAGCAGCTGGTCGGGCAGGAACACTGAAGCTTTCTTT. It encodes CASSWSGRNTEAFF.

This clonotype has only a few counts. The V and J genes are TRBV28 and TRBJ2-1, with TRBD2 as a possible D gene (5 bases). The CDR3 contains 13 residues. With 11 bases removed from V and 9 bases from J, the gap between germline ends came to 20 bases. Germline lookup yields CDR1 MDHEN and CDR2 SYDVKM. In nucleotides, the CDR3 is TGTGCCGCGGCAGATCTGAACCGGGGTGAGCAGTTCTTC. Translated, it gives CAAADLNRGEQFF.

The V and J genes are TRBV9 and TRBJ2-2, with D possibly matching TRBD2 (5 bases). V was pared by 5 bases and J by 6 bases, with 17 bases between. The CDR3 length is 15 residues. Germline V gives CDR1 SGDLS, CDR2 YYNGEE. CDR3 DNA sequence: TGTGCCAGCAGTACGGGTCCCGTCGGGGCCGGGGAGCTGTTTTTT. Translation: CASSTGPVGAGELFF. The full variable domain, in which reference TRBV9 and TRBJ2-2 provide the parts outside the CDR3, is DSGVTQTPKHLITATGQRVTLRCSPRSGDLSVYWYQQSLDQGLQFLIQYYNGEERAKGNILERFSAQQFPDLHSELNLSSLELGDSALYFCASSTGPVGAGELFFGEGSRLTVL.

This clonotype turned up a few times. The V and J genes are TRBV12-3 or TRBV12-4 and TRBJ2-2, with 10 bases matching TRBD2. This CDR3 has 14 residues. The ends lost 6 bases at V and 2 bases at J; junction bases unmatched: 0. This chain's CDR3 is CASRLAGNTGELFF. In DNA form, the CDR3 reads TGTGCCAGCAGACTAGCGGGAAACACCGGGGAGCTGTTTTTT.

This clonotype has a count of ten or more. The chain employs TRBV27 and TRBJ1-1, with 10 bases lining up with TRBD1. The V segment lost 5 bases and the J segment 8 bases; nucleotides outside the gene matches: 2. This CDR3 has 12 amino acids. Germline assignment: CDR1 MNHEY and CDR2 SMNVEV (reference sequence). CDR3 bases: TGTGCCAGCAGTCCGGACAGGGGGGAAGCTTTCTTT. Residues: CASSPDRGEAFF.

This clonotype was counted many times. The chain uses TRBV5-1 and TRBJ1-2; D gene uncertain. This CDR3 has 17 residues. The V end lost 5 bases, the J end lost 1 base, and 21 bases lay between the germline ends. The germline gives CDR1 SGHRS, CDR2 YFSETQ. The CDR3 loop reads CASSPSGVPHINYGYTF. The DNA for the CDR3 is TGCGCCAGCAGTCCTTCGGGAGTTCCCCACATTAACTATGGCTACACCTTC.

This clonotype has at least ten counts. The CDR3: CASSPTGGVGNEQFF. Written as DNA, the CDR3 is TGTGCCAGCAGTCCCACCGGGGGTGTGGGCAATGAGCAGTTCTTC. This rearrangement joins TRBV12-3 or TRBV12-4 to TRBJ2-1, with a tentative D call TRBD2 (6 bases). This CDR3 is 15 amino acids long. With 5 bases removed from V and 6 bases from J, the gap between germline ends came to 17 bases.

This chain joins TRBV6-5 and TRBJ2-5, with D possibly being TRBD2 (5 bases). The ends were cut back, 6 bases at V and 0 bases at J, with 11 bases in the middle. Germline V lookup: CDR1 MNHEY, CDR2 SVGAGI. The CDR3 length is 14 residues. CDR3 protein: CASSRTFNQETQYF. The DNA of the CDR3 is TGTGCCAGCAGCCGGACTTTTAACCAAGAGACCCAGTACTTC.

This rearrangement joins TRBV6-5 to TRBJ2-1; TRBD1 aligns across 8 bases. V lost 2 bases, J lost 6 bases, and 3 bases stayed unmatched. Germline CDR1 MNHEY, CDR2 SVGAGI. The CDR3 sequence is 14 residues long. In DNA, the CDR3 is TGTGCCAGCAGTTACGACGACAGGGGCAATGAGCAGTTCTTC. As protein: CASSYDDRGNEQFF.

This clonotype was seen repeatedly, ten times or more. V usage is TRBV6-5 and J usage is TRBJ2-1; TRBD2 matches 7 bases. J gave up 6 bases and V 5 bases, and 10 bases lay outside the gene matches. This CDR3 region has 15 residues. Germline V gives CDR1 MNHEY, CDR2 SVGAGI. The DNA of the CDR3 is TGTGCCAGCAGTAAAGCGGGAACCCCACCCAATGAGCAGTTCTTC. Its translation: CASSKAGTPPNEQFF.

This clonotype was found a few times. This chain's CDR3 is CASSQDTGGETDTQYF. CDR3 in DNA: TGCGCCAGCAGCCAAGATACAGGTGGGGAAACAGATACGCAGTATTTT. The rearrangement joins TRBV4-3 to TRBJ2-3; a weak D match, TRBD1 (5 bases). Germline CDR1 is LGHNA and CDR2 is YSLEER. The V gene lost 0 bases and the J gene lost 3 bases, with 13 bases spanning the gap. CDR3 length: 16 residues.

This clonotype has more than one count but fewer than ten. The chain carries TRBV5-1 and TRBJ1-2; a weak D match, TRBD1 (6 bases). The ends were cut back, 1 base at V and 6 bases at J, with 13 bases in the middle. The CDR3 contains 14 residues. Germline CDR1 SGHRS, CDR2 YFSETQ. CDR3 coding DNA: TGCGCCAGCAGCTTGCGGGCAGGGGAAGATGGCTACACCTTC. It translates to CASSLRAGEDGYTF.

In this sample, this clonotype turned up many times. The gene calls are TRBV20-1 and TRBJ1-1; a weak D match, TRBD1 (5 bases). Germline V gene lookup returns CDR1 DFQATT and CDR2 SNEGSKA (reference sequence). V was pared by 2 bases and J by 11 bases, with 18 bases between. This CDR3 contains 13 residues. The CDR3 is CSARTPGSAVAFF. DNA of the CDR3: TGCAGTGCTAGAACACCAGGGAGCGCCGTGGCTTTCTTT.